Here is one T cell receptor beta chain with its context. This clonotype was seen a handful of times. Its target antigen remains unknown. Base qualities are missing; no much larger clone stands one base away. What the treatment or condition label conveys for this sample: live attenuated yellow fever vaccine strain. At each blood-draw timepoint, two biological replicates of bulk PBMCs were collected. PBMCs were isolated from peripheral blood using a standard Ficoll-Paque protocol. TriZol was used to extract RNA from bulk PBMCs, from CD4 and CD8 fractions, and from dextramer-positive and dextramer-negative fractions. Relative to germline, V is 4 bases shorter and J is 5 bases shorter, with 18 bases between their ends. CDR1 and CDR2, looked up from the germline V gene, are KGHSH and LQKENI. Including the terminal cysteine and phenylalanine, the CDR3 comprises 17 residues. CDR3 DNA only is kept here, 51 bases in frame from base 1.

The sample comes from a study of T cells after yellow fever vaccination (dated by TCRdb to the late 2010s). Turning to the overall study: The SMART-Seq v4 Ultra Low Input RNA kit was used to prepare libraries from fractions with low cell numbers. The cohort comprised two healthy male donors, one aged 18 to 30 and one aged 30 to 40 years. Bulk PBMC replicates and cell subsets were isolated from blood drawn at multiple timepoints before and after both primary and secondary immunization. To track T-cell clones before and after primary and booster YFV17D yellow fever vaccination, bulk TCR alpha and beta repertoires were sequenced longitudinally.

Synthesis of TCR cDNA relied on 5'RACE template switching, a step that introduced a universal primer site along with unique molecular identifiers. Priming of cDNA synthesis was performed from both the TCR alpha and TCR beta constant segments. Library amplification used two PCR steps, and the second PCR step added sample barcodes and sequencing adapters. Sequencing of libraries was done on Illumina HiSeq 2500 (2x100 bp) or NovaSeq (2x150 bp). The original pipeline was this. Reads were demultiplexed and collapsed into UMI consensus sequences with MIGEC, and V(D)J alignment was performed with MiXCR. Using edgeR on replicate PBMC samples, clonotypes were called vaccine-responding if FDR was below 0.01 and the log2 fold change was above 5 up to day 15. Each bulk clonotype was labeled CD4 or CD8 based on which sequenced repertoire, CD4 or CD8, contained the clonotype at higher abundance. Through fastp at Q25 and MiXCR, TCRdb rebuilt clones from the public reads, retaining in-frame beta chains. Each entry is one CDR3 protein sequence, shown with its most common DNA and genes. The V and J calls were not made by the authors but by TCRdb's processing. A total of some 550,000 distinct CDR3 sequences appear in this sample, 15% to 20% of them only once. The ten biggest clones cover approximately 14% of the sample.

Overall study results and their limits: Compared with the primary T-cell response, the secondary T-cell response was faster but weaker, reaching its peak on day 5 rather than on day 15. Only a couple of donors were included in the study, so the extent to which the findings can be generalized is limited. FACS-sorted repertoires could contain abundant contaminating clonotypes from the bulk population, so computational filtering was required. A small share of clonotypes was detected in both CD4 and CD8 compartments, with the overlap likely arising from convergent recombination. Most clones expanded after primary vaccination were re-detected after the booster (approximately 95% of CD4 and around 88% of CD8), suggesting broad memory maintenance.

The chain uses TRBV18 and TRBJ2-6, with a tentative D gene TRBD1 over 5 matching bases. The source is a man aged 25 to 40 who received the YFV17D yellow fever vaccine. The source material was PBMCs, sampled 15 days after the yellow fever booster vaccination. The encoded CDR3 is CASSLNRPGSRANVLTF. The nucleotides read TGTGCCAGCTCACTAAACCGCCCAGGGTCAAGGGCCAACGTCCTGACTTTC.